This TCR beta chain was identified during a study of T-cell reconstitution after alpha-beta-depleted transplantation in children (dated by TCRdb to 2016 to 2017). General notes on the study: T-cell immune reconstitution after TCRalphabeta/CD19-depleted allogeneic hematopoietic cell transplantation in children was quantitatively tracked in the study by means of TCR repertoire profiling.

In its sample, this clonotype was seen a few times. Its recognized antigen is unknown. Base qualities are not recorded, but no much larger clone differs from it by a single base. The library relied on PCR. Sequencing took place on an Illumina HiSeq 2500. Molecular barcoding was employed in the preparation of TCR libraries, with unique molecular identifiers being used to normalize TCRbeta repertoire quantification. The public reads were quality trimmed at Q25 with fastp and then assembled into clones with MiXCR by TCRdb, keeping productive beta chains. Each entry merges the rows of one CDR3 protein and shows their most common DNA and genes. The sample includes 600,000 to 700,000 distinct CDR3 sequences, with approximately 16% observed a single time. 0.8% to 1.1% of the sample goes to the ten largest clones. V is shortened by 3 bases, J by 3 bases, and the region joining them spans 23 bases. Spanning cysteine to phenylalanine, the CDR3 consists of 18 amino acids. The kept DNA is CDR3 alone, 54 bases in frame from the first base. The germline V gene encodes CDR1 SGHAT and CDR2 FQNNGV.

The chain joins TRBV11-2 to TRBJ1-2; the D region possibly corresponds to TRBD1 (5 bases align). The sequence derives from a human donor who donated a stem cell graft to a child with acute myeloid leukemia. This specimen was PBMCs from the stem cell graft donor, taken from the stem cell graft. This receptor carries the CDR3 CASSFSATRWGDHYGYTF. The sequenced DNA is TGTGCCAGCAGCTTTTCAGCGACTAGGTGGGGGGATCACTATGGCTACACCTTC.